Included here is one TCR beta chain sequence, with context. What it recognizes is unknown. A clone one base away is much larger, so this may be a read error. The sample belongs to a study of blood T cells in healthy people across ages. Primed by a sample-barcoded 5' primer and a J-beta primer mix, a second PCR proceeded for 7 to 11 cycles. TCRdb passed the 5' RACE reads through MiXCR, listing each CDR3 protein once. This table has fewer than 750,000 distinct CDR3 sequences, more than 45% appearing once. The V gene lost 3 bases and the J gene lost 4 bases, with 16 bases spanning the gap. The CDR3 has 14 amino acids. CDR1 and CDR2 (germline): DFQATT, SNEGSKA (reference sequence). General observations from the study: Among long-lived donors, naive CD4+ cells were more numerous and diversity higher than in aged donors.

The material sequenced was blood. This TCR derives from a woman aged 80 or over in good health. The chain joins TRBV20-1 to TRBJ2-7; tentative D call: TRBD1 (5 bases). CDR3 loop: CSARQGSIPYEQYF. The CDR3 bases are TGCAGTGCTAGGCAGGGATCCATTCCTTACGAGCAGTACTTC.